This T cell receptor (beta chain) derives from a study of blood T cell repertoires in COVID-19. Study-level background: The samples span acute and convalescent COVID-19 from the United States, Italy and Spain.

Per the original methods: Amplifying reference gene primers gave estimates of nucleated cell counts. Libraries were prepared by immunoSEQ multiplex PCR; TCRdb keeps only in-frame clonotypes and omits some of them. V and J calls and clone size come straight from that table; D and trimming were deduced from the DNA. Of about 190,000 clones in the sample, almost 85% were seen once. The CDR3 spans 13 residues. The germline V and J ends were trimmed by 3 bases and 4 bases, with 6 bases remaining between them. This TCR derives from a woman in her 70s with active or convalescent COVID-19. The chain carries TRBV12-3 or TRBV12-4 and TRBJ2-2; TRBD1 might be the D (5 bases). The source material was peripheral blood. The CDR3 DNA sequence: TGTGCCAGCAGTTTGACAGTCACCGGGGAGCTGTTTTTT. Its translation is CASSLTVTGELFF.